The clone carrying this T cell receptor (beta chain) is classed as medium-sized. An equimolar mix of two oligonucleotides served as the beta constant-region primer for TRBC1 and TRBC2. Ligation attached a single-stranded oligonucleotide with a 12-nucleotide UMI and the SP2 primer to the cDNA 3' end. Four rounds of PCR amplified the ligated cDNA using nested alpha and beta constant-region primers plus SP2. Via MiXCR, TCRdb re-called the UMI-ligation and nested PCR reads, giving one row per CDR3 protein. The table records fewer than 30,000 distinct CDR3 sequences, about 11% of them present only once. These data come from a study of naive and memory T cell subsets. The CDR3 has 15 residues. The V gene end was trimmed by 1 base and the J gene end by 6 bases; junction bases not matched to a gene: 9. The germline V gene has CDR1 SGHVS and CDR2 FQNEAQ.

The V call is TRBV7-8, the J call TRBJ2-7, with 7 positions matching TRBD2. Sequences were obtained from effector memory CD4+ T cells from blood. Documented subset: effector memory, CD45RA- CD27-. This TCR derives from a human donor in good health. CDR3 sequence reads: CASSLDGTTLTEQYF. The CDR3, as DNA: TGTGCCAGCAGCTTAGACGGGACTACCCTTACCGAGCAGTACTTC.